Below, 22 T cell receptor beta chains from the same sample are listed, as sequenced in a study of cytomegalovirus exposure and HLA in healthy donors. PCR employed 60 Vbeta and 13 Jbeta primers. Assay used: immunoSEQ multiplex PCR; TCRdb lists only in-frame clones, some missing. Of hundreds of thousands of clones detected, over 65% appear once; the ten largest clones hold 2.7%. Sequences were obtained from PBMCs. The receptors here all came from an older woman in good health and CMV-seropositive.

CDR3 coding DNA: TGTGCCAGCACCCTAGGGGACGAGCAGTACTTC. It yields the protein CASTLGDEQYF. This chain joins TRBV7-9 and TRBJ2-7; possibly TRBD1 for D (5 bases). Germline V lookup: CDR1 SEHNR, CDR2 FQNEAQ (reference sequence). Trimming removed 7 bases from V and 5 bases from J, with 9 bases in between. The CDR3 runs to 11 residues. The full variable domain, in which reference TRBV7-9 and TRBJ2-7 provide the parts outside the CDR3, is DTGVSQNPRHKITKRGQNVTFRCDPISEHNRLYWYRQTLGQGPEFLTYFQNEAQLEKSRLLSDRFSAERPKGSFSTLEIQRTEQGDSAMYLCASTLGDEQYFGPGTRLTVT.

V is TRBV30 and J is TRBJ1-2; 8 positions match TRBD1. The germline V gene encodes CDR1 GTSNPN and CDR2 SVGIG (reference sequence). This CDR3 spans 14 amino acids. V shed 0 bases and J 7 bases; nucleotides not matched to a gene: 7. This CDR3 is CAWSVVQGAGGYTF. The CDR3 bases are TGTGCCTGGAGTGTAGTTCAGGGGGCGGGTGGCTACACCTTC.

This rearrangement joins TRBV28 to TRBJ2-7, with a tentative D call TRBD1 (6 bases). Germline CDR1 and CDR2: MDHEN and SYDVKM. There are 12 residues in the CDR3. Trimming took off 8 bases at V and 3 bases at J, with 11 bases between the two ends. The CDR3 loop is CASQKQGYEQYF. The CDR3 DNA is TGTGCCAGCCAAAAACAGGGCTACGAGCAGTACTTC.

This clone turned up a few times. This chain joins TRBV6-1 and TRBJ2-3, with TRBD2 as a possible D gene (6 bases). CDR3 length: 14 amino acids. Looked up from germline, CDR1 is MNHNS and CDR2 is SASEGT. Trimming cost V 7 bases and J 2 bases, with 13 bases left between them. CDR3 bases: TGTGCCAGCAAACGGGAGAGCCCCACAGATACGCAGTATTTT. It yields the protein CASKRESPTDTQYF.

V usage is TRBV2 and J usage is TRBJ2-1, with TRBD2 as a possible D gene (6 bases). CDR1 is SNHLY and CDR2 is FYNNEI in the germline V gene. Deletions cut 7 bases from V and 5 bases from J, with 24 bases between. The CDR3 has 17 residues. CDR3 loop: CASTPRSRGGYHNEQFF. CDR3 coding DNA: TGTGCCAGCACCCCCCGATCCCGTGGGGGGTATCACAATGAGCAGTTCTTC.

This clone was picked up a small number of times. The chain recombines TRBV2 with TRBJ2-3; 8 nucleotides agree with TRBD2. V lost 8 bases, J lost 4 bases, and 17 bases stayed unmatched. Germline V CDR1 and CDR2: SNHLY, FYNNEI. The CDR3 totals 17 residues. This chain's CDR3 is CASALGAAASGSDTQYF. The DNA for the CDR3 is TGTGCCAGCGCCTTGGGGGCGGCGGCTAGCGGGTCAGATACGCAGTATTTT.

The chain links TRBV6-5 to TRBJ1-2; TRBD1 aligns across 8 bases. CDR1 and CDR2 from the germline V gene are MNHEY and SVGAGI. The CDR3 covers 13 residues. Trimming took 7 bases from V and 8 from J; bases not matched to a gene: 9. CDR3 bases: TGTGCCAGCAAATGGGACAGGAGTGTCGGCTACACCTTC. Translated: CASKWDRSVGYTF.

The chain combines TRBV5-1 with TRBJ1-2, with D hard to call. The CDR3 contains 14 residues. Germline values: CDR1 SGHRS, CDR2 YFSETQ. Trimming removed 2 bases from V and 1 base from J, with 9 bases in between. CDR3 nucleotide sequence: TGCGCCAGCAGCTTCGATGGCAATAACTATGGCTACACCTTC. Protein sequence: CASSFDGNNYGYTF. The full variable domain, with the rest looked up from reference TRBV5-1 and TRBJ1-2, is KAGVTQTPRYLIKTRGQQVTLSCSPISGHRSVSWYQQTPGQGLQFLFEYFSETQRNKGNFPGRFSGRQFSNSRSEMNVSTLELGDSALYLCASSFDGNNYGYTFGSGTRLTVV.

This clone came up once. The chain is built from TRBV29-1 and TRBJ2-1; 8 bases agree with TRBD2. J lost 0 bases, V lost 8 bases, and 15 bases had no gene match. Germline CDR1 is SQVTM and CDR2 is ANQGSEA. The CDR3 extends over 17 amino acids. CDR3 in amino acids: CSSTPGSGTSSYNEQFF. The CDR3 DNA is TGCAGCTCTACCCCGGGTAGCGGGACAAGCTCCTACAATGAGCAGTTCTTC.

The chain links TRBV18 to TRBJ2-5, with a possible D match to TRBD1 (6 bases). Trimming left V 4 bases short and J 0 bases short, with 9 bases between. The V gene's germline CDR1 is KGHSH and CDR2 LQKENI. There are 14 residues in the CDR3. The CDR3 spells CASSQGVNQETQYF. The CDR3 DNA reads as TGTGCCAGCTCACAGGGGGTAAACCAAGAGACCCAGTACTTC.

The V call is TRBV10-1, the J call TRBJ2-1, with 8 bases matching TRBD1. The CDR3 spans 15 residues. Looked up from germline, CDR1 is WNHNN and CDR2 is SYGVQD (reference sequence). The J segment lost 4 bases and the V segment lost 5 bases, leaving 7 bases of the junction unmatched. This chain's CDR3 is CASSSDRGGYNEQFF. CDR3 bases: TGCGCCAGCAGTTCCGACAGGGGAGGTTACAATGAGCAGTTCTTC.

The chain recombines TRBV7-9 with TRBJ2-2; 7 nucleotides match TRBD2. Germline V gene lookup returns CDR1 SEHNR and CDR2 FQNEAQ (reference sequence). V shed 4 bases, J shed 6 bases, and the junction held 2 bases outside the gene matches. The CDR3 has 13 amino acids. DNA for the CDR3: TGTGCCAGCAGCTCGGGGGGTTCCGGGGAGCTGTTTTTT. Protein: CASSSGGSGELFF.

CDR3 residues: CASSILAGVSTDTQYF. DNA for the CDR3: TGTGCCAGCAGTATCTTAGCGGGGGTTAGCACAGATACGCAGTATTTT. The chain recombines TRBV2 with TRBJ2-3, with 9 bases identical to TRBD2. The CDR3 runs 16 residues. Per germline, CDR1 SNHLY and CDR2 FYNNEI. Trimming at V came to 5 bases and at J to 0 bases, leaving 6 bases not matched to a gene.

Turning to this clone: One end of the junction is discordant with germline, which a read error may explain. The gene calls are TRBV30 and TRBJ1-6; D is unresolved. In germline, CDR1 is GTSNPN, CDR2 SVGIG (reference sequence). The CDR3 sequence is 14 residues long. The CDR3 DNA is TGTGCTTGGAGTGAAAACGGTTATAATTCACCCCTCCACTTT. Amino acid sequence: CAWSENGYNSPLHF. The full variable domain, its missing parts supplied by reference TRBV30 and TRBJ1-6, is SQTIHQWPATLVQPVGSPLSLECTVEGTSNPNLYWYRQAAGRGLQLLFYSVGIGQISSEVPQNLSASRPQDRQFILSSKKLLLSDSGFYLCAWSENGYNSPLHFGNGTRLTVT.

The chain carries TRBV28 and TRBJ2-5; maybe TRBD2 (6 bases). This CDR3 is built from 13 residues. Per the germline V gene, CDR1 is MDHEN and CDR2 is SYDVKM. Trimming left V 3 bases short and J 5 bases short, with 10 bases between. In nucleotides, the CDR3 is TGTGCCAGCAGTTTTACGGGAGTTGAGACCCAGTACTTC. Its translation: CASSFTGVETQYF.

This chain links TRBV28 with TRBJ2-2; the D is unclear. There are 10 residues in the CDR3. The germline V and J ends were trimmed by 6 bases and 8 bases, with 4 bases remaining between them. Germline V gene sequence: CDR1 MDHEN, CDR2 SYDVKM. The CDR3 DNA sequence: TGTGCCAGCAGCCAAGGGGAGCTGTTTTTT. This sequence encodes CASSQGELFF.

The chain uses TRBV19 and TRBJ2-1; tentatively, D is TRBD2 (5 bases). Trimming removed 1 base at V and 0 bases at J, with 7 bases between. The CDR3 has 15 residues. CDR1 and CDR2 from the germline V gene are LNHDA and SQIVND (reference sequence). The CDR3 region is CASSIGTSSYNEQFF. The CDR3 nucleotides read TGTGCCAGTAGTATAGGTACTAGCTCCTACAATGAGCAGTTCTTC.

The chain uses TRBV2 and TRBJ2-5; 13 positions agree with TRBD2. The germline CDR1 and CDR2 sequences are SNHLY and FYNNEI. CDR3 size: 15 residues. The trim removed 6 bases at V and 5 bases at J, leaving 6 bases unmatched. The CDR3 protein is CASRGLAGAAETQYF. The CDR3 DNA sequence: TGTGCCAGCAGAGGACTAGCGGGAGCGGCTGAGACCCAGTACTTC. Filled out from reference TRBV2 and TRBJ2-5, the complete variable domain reads EPEVTQTPSHQVTQMGQEVILRCVPISNHLYFYWYRQILGQKVEFLVSFYNNEISEKSEIFDDQFSVERPDGSNFTLKIRSTKLEDSAMYFCASRGLAGAAETQYFGPGTRLLVL.

This rearrangement joins TRBV6-5 to TRBJ2-3; tentatively, D is TRBD2 (6 bases). The CDR3 covers 15 residues. Germline V gives CDR1 MNHEY, CDR2 SVGAGI. V was pared by 4 bases and J by 1 base, with 12 bases between. The CDR3 DNA reads as TGTGCCAGCAGTTCTTTAACGGGGGGCACAGATACGCAGTATTTT. Protein: CASSSLTGGTDTQYF.

This clone was recorded once. The chain joins TRBV5-6 to TRBJ2-7; 10 nucleotides match TRBD1. The germline V gene encodes CDR1 SGHDT and CDR2 YYEEEE. Trimming at V came to 5 bases and at J to 5 bases, leaving 4 bases not matched to a gene. This CDR3 region has 13 residues. CDR3: CASSWDRGNEQYF. Here the CDR3 DNA reads TGTGCCAGCAGTTGGGACAGGGGAAACGAGCAGTACTTC.

A few counts support this clone. V is TRBV18 and J is TRBJ1-5, with D perhaps matching TRBD1 (5 bases). The germline V gene has CDR1 KGHSH and CDR2 LQKENI. The CDR3 sequence is 15 residues long. Trimming pared 0 bases from V and 7 bases from J, leaving 13 bases between. CDR3 nucleotides: TGTGCCAGCTCACCACCGGGGGGATCGGGGCAGCCCCAGCATTTT. This encodes CASSPPGGSGQPQHF. Looking up the rest from reference TRBV18 and TRBJ1-5 gives the full variable domain: NAGVMQNPRHLVRRRGQEARLRCSPMKGHSHVYWYRQLPEEGLKFMVYLQKENIIDESGMPKERFSAEFPKEGPSILRIQQVVRGDSAAYFCASSPPGGSGQPQHFGDGTRLSIL.

The chain is built from TRBV28 and TRBJ2-7; 8 bases align to TRBD2. CDR1 is MDHEN, CDR2 SYDVKM, per germline. Trimming took 5 bases from V and 3 from J; bases not matched to a gene: 9. The CDR3 sequence is 15 residues long. The CDR3 bases are TGTGCCAGCAGTCCGCCCGGGACTAGAAGCTACGAGCAGTACTTC. It encodes CASSPPGTRSYEQYF.